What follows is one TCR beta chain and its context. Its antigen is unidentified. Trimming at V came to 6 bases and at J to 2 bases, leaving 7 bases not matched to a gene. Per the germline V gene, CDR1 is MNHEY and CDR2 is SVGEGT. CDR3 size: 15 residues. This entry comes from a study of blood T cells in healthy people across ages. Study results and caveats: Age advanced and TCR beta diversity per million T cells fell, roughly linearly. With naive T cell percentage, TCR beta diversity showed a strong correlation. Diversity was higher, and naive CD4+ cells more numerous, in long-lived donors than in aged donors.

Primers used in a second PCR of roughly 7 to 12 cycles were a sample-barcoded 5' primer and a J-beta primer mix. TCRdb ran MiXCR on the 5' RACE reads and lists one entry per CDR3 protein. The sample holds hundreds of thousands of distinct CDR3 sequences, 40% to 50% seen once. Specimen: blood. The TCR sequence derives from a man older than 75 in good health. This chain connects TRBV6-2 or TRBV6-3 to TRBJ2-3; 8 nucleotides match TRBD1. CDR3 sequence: CASSRDRTFTDTQYF. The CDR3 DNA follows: TGTGCCAGCAGCCGGGACAGGACCTTCACAGATACGCAGTATTTT.